Below are 9 T cell receptor beta chains sequenced from a single sample in a study of T cell responses to AZD1222 COVID-19 vaccine (dated by TCRdb to about 2021). Sample time point, as interpreted from the label and publication: baseline before first vaccination. Library preparation employed the immunoSEQ multiplex PCR assay. As stored in TCRdb, this immuneACCESS dataset retains in-frame rearrangements with V and J assigned. A fraction of the clones does not appear; measured against another copy, unresolved V genes explain less than half of the discrepancy, and the remainder lacks a known reason. The sample yields some 150,000 clones; approximately 95% were counted once. Jointly, the top ten make up around 4% of the sample. The sample in question was peripheral blood, obtained on day 0 of AZD1222 vaccination. The origin of the receptors is an adult in good health.

This chain joins TRBV6-6 and TRBJ1-1, with D perhaps TRBD1 (6 bases). The germline gives CDR1 MNHNY, CDR2 SVGAGI (reference sequence). V was clipped by 5 bases and J by 0 bases, with 10 bases between them. The CDR3 extends over 14 amino acids. The CDR3 coding sequence is TGTGCCAGCAGTCAGGACAGCTTGAACACTGAAGCTTTCTTT. Translation: CASSQDSLNTEAFF.

This clone was found once. V usage is TRBV5-1 and J usage is TRBJ2-7; 11 nucleotides align to TRBD2. J lost 3 bases, V lost 4 bases, and 9 bases had no gene match. This CDR3 has 16 amino acids. From germline, CDR1 is SGHRS and CDR2 YFSETQ. The CDR3 coding sequence is TGCGCCAGCAGCCTGACGACTAGCGGGGATATCTACGAGCAGTACTTC. Residues: CASSLTTSGDIYEQYF.

The V gene is TRBV9, the J gene TRBJ1-5; possibly TRBD1 for D (6 bases). CDR3 length: 14 amino acids. Germline assignment: CDR1 SGDLS and CDR2 YYNGEE. V lost 1 base and J lost 7, with 12 bases in between. The CDR3 coding sequence is TGTGCCAGCAGCGTAACCCCCACAGGGCAGCCCCAGCATTTT. This sequence encodes CASSVTPTGQPQHF.

The chain links TRBV18 to TRBJ1-5; D is unresolved. V was cut by 0 bases and J by 4 bases, with 10 bases left in between. CDR1 and CDR2 (germline): KGHSH, LQKENI. There are 15 residues in the CDR3. The CDR3 is CASSPPGNVNQPQHF. The CDR3 bases are TGTGCCAGCTCACCACCCGGCAACGTTAATCAGCCCCAGCATTTT.

This clone has just one count. The chain couples TRBV2 to TRBJ1-4, with no clear D. This CDR3 contains 13 residues. V dropped 5 bases and J dropped 11 bases, with 15 bases sitting between them. Germline loops: CDR1 SNHLY, CDR2 FYNNEI. The CDR3 spells CASSTRPGLKLFF. CDR3 DNA: TGTGCCAGCAGTACCCGGCCAGGCCTGAAACTGTTTTTT.

The chain recombines TRBV7-9 with TRBJ1-3; no clear D. Germline CDR1 is SEHNR and CDR2 is FQNEAQ (reference sequence). CDR3 length: 15 amino acids. V dropped 6 bases and J dropped 0 bases, with 12 bases sitting between them. In nucleotides, the CDR3 is TGTGCCAGCAGATCTTTTGGGAGCTCTGGAAACACCATATATTTT. This gives the protein CASRSFGSSGNTIYF.

The chain links TRBV19 to TRBJ2-2; perhaps D is TRBD1 or TRBD2 (5 bases each). The CDR3 has 15 amino acids. Trimming removed 5 bases from V and 6 bases from J, with 16 bases in between. Germline CDR1 is LNHDA and CDR2 is SQIVND (reference sequence). CDR3 DNA sequence: TGTGCCAGTAGTGTTGGGGGATTCGGTCCCGGGGAGCTGTTTTTT. Translated, it gives CASSVGGFGPGELFF.

This clone was found a few times. This chain's CDR3 is CASTSLMGQRNTIYF. CDR3 nucleotide sequence: TGTGCCAGCACAAGTCTCATGGGACAGAGAAACACCATATATTTT. The chain combines TRBV3-1 (or the pseudogene TRBV3-2) with TRBJ1-3, with 7 bases that match TRBD1. Germline V gene sequence: CDR1 LGHDT, CDR2 YNNKEL (reference sequence). This CDR3 region has 15 residues. Unmatched junction bases numbered 11, after V lost 7 bases and J lost 5 bases.

V is TRBV3-1 (or the pseudogene TRBV3-2) and J is TRBJ2-4; D is tentatively TRBD1 or TRBD2 (7 bases each). The CDR3 sequence is 13 residues long. Germline V gives CDR1 LGHDT, CDR2 YNNKEL (reference sequence). The V gene lost 5 bases and the J gene lost 7 bases, with 12 bases spanning the gap. CDR3 region: CASSTGEGNIQYF. As DNA, the CDR3 is TGTGCCAGCAGCACAGGGGAGGGGAACATTCAGTACTTC.